This T cell receptor beta chain was captured in a study of T cell responses to AZD1222 COVID-19 vaccine. Method: immunoSEQ multiplex PCR; TCRdb's copy keeps in-frame clones and lacks some. There are approximately 85,000 clones in the sample; about 90% occur only once, and around 6.7% lies in the top ten. Germline CDR1 and CDR2: SGHNT and YYREEE (reference sequence). The CDR3 covers 18 residues. The V and J ends lost 0 bases and 2 bases, in that order; junction bases with no gene match: 14. The sequence derives from an adult in good health. The sequencing used peripheral blood, collected on day 0 of AZD1222 vaccination. The chain recombines TRBV5-4 with TRBJ2-7; TRBD2 matches 7 bases. The CDR3 DNA is TGTGCCAGCAGCTTGGGCCCACAGGCTAGCGGTCTTGCCTACGAGCAGTACTTC. It specifies CASSLGPQASGLAYEQYF.